This T cell receptor beta chain was sequenced during a study of T cell responses to AZD1222 COVID-19 vaccine. Broader study findings: Donors in the cohort were predominantly white British and more often female, and clonal diversity was possibly underestimated. The reported proportion of spike-specific TCRs targeting unmutated variant regions was nearly half. Just 5 to 7 AZD1222 recipients tested seropositive at baseline. Across the whole spike, CD4 TCRs peaked at regions 160-218 and 743-854.

TCRdb's table, derived via immunoSEQ multiplex PCR, lists solely in-frame clones and lacks some. The sample has 150,000 to 200,000 clones, less than 90% seen once. On this clone: Its antigen remains unknown.

The sequence was collected from an adult in good health. The sample here was peripheral blood, taken on day 0 of AZD1222 vaccination.

The CDR3 region is CASSLRTENIQYF. The CDR3 DNA sequence: TGTGCCAGCAGCTTGAGGACGGAAAACATTCAGTACTTC. The chain employs TRBV13 and TRBJ2-4, with D hard to call. The CDR3 is 13 amino acids. Germline assignment: CDR1 PRHDT and CDR2 FYEKMQ (reference sequence). Trimming took 3 bases from V and 5 from J, leaving 8 bases between them.